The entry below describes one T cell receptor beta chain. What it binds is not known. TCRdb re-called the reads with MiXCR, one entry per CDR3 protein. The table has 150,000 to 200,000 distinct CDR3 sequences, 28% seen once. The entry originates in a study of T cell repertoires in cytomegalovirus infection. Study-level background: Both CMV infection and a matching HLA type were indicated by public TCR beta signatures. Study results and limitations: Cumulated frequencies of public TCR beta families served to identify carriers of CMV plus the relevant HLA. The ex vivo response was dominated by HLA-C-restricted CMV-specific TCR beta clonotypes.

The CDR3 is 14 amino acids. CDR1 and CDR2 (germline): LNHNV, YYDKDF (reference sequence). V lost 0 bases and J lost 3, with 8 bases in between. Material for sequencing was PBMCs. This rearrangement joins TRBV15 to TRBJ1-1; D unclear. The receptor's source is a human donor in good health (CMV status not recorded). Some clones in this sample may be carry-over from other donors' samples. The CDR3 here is CATSRDHGDTEAFF. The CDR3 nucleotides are TGTGCCACCAGCAGAGATCATGGGGACACTGAAGCTTTCTTT.